The rows below give T cell receptor beta chains drawn from one sample of a study of cytomegalovirus exposure and HLA in healthy donors. The table came from immunoSEQ multiplex PCR; TCRdb's copy has only in-frame clones and leaves some out. The table records 110,000 to 150,000 clones, about 94% of them present only once. The specimen was PBMCs. These receptor sequences come from a man between 18 and 35 years old in good health and CMV-seropositive. Both conserved end residues are part of each CDR3. D genes are given only for firm matches. Clone size, where shown, is once, few, many, or a class for clones that have expanded.

TRBJ2-1 | - | TRBD2 | TRBV11-3 | CASSLSGAGGEQFF | TGTGCCAGCAGCCTCTCGGGAGCGGGAGGCGAGCAGTTCTTC
TRBJ2-7 | - | - | TRBV6-6 | CASSPDSISYEQYF | TGTGCCAGCAGCCCGGACAGTATCTCCTACGAGCAGTACTTC
TRBJ2-7 | - | - | TRBV5-6 | CASSLGTLPYEQYF | TGTGCCAGCAGCCTAGGGACATTACCCTACGAGCAGTACTTC
TRBJ2-2 | - | - | TRBV7-9 | CASSLRSSANTGELFF | TGTGCCAGCAGCCTGCGTTCGAGCGCGAACACCGGGGAGCTGTTTTTT
TRBJ2-2 | - | TRBD2 | TRBV27 | CASSQTGGTTSGILELFF | TGTGCCAGCAGCCAAACCGGAGGAACGACTAGCGGGATTTTAGAGCTGTTTTTT
TRBJ2-1 | - | TRBD2 | TRBV9 | CASSPPSGREDNEQFF | TGTGCCAGCAGCCCCCCTAGCGGGAGAGAGGATAATGAGCAGTTCTTC
TRBJ1-2 | - | - | TRBV30 | CAWSGGNYGYTF | TGTGCCTGGAGTGGAGGGAACTATGGCTACACCTTC
TRBJ1-1 | - | TRBD1 | TRBV4-1 | CASSQTGTNTEAFF | TGCGCCAGCAGCCAGACAGGGACGAACACTGAAGCTTTCTTT
TRBJ2-7 | - | - | TRBV4-1 | CASSHPLSHSPYEQYF | TGCGCCAGCAGCCACCCTTTGTCGCACTCCCCCTACGAGCAGTACTTC
TRBJ2-7 | - | - | TRBV7-6 | CASSLVGRSYEQYF | TGTGCCAGCAGCTTAGTGGGCAGATCCTACGAGCAGTACTTC
TRBJ2-7 | - | TRBD2 | TRBV28 | CASSSAGTSGPYEQYF | TGTGCCAGCAGTTCAGCGGGGACTAGCGGCCCCTACGAGCAGTACTTC
TRBJ1-4 | - | - | TRBV5-6 | CASSLADGDEKLFF | TGTGCCAGCAGCTTGGCGGACGGGGATGAAAAACTGTTTTTT
TRBJ2-7 | - | TRBD1 | TRBV5-1 | CASSLGTGYEQYF | TGCGCCAGCAGCTTGGGGACAGGCTACGAGCAGTACTTC
TRBJ2-2 | - | TRBD2 | TRBV19 | CASRRTGGNTGELFF | TGTGCCAGTCGGCGGACGGGGGGGAACACCGGGGAGCTGTTTTTT
TRBJ2-7 | - | - | TRBV5-1 | CASHQGGSSYEQYF | TGCGCCAGCCACCAGGGGGGAAGCTCCTACGAGCAGTACTTC
TRBJ2-1 | - | - | TRBV19 | CASSKLSADEQFF | TGTGCCAGTAGTAAATTGTCGGCGGATGAGCAGTTCTTC
TRBJ1-6 | - | - | TRBV6-6 | CASSLQGSPPLHF | TGTGCCAGCAGCCTACAGGGATCCCCACCCCTCCACTTT
TRBJ2-3 | - | TRBD2 | TRBV29-1 | CSVERTSRTDTQYF | TGCAGCGTCGAACGGACTAGCAGAACAGATACGCAGTATTTT
TRBJ1-5 | - | - | TRBV5-1 | CASSLGALGSGQPQHF | TGCGCCAGCAGCTTGGGAGCCCTCGGGTCGGGTCAGCCCCAGCATTTT
TRBJ2-1 | - | - | TRBV15 | CATSRIGYSNEQFF | TGTGCCACCAGCAGAATCGGGTATTCCAATGAGCAGTTCTTC
TRBJ2-5 | medium-sized | - | TRBV6-4 | CASSDDIRGTQYF | TGTGCCAGCAGTGACGATATAAGGGGGACCCAGTACTTC
TRBJ2-3 | - | TRBD1 | TRBV11-2 | CASSRRMTGAGTDTQYF | TGTGCCAGCAGCCGCCGAATGACAGGGGCGGGCACAGATACGCAGTATTTT
TRBJ1-4 | - | - | TRBV7-2 | CASSINRNTNEKLFF | TGTGCCAGCAGCATCAACAGGAACACTAATGAAAAACTGTTTTTT
TRBJ2-2 | - | - | TRBV5-1 | CASSLALGHPGELFF | TGCGCCAGCAGCTTGGCTTTGGGCCACCCGGGGGAGCTGTTTTTT
TRBJ1-6 | - | - | TRBV7-1 | CASSLGRGGNSPLHF | TGTGCCAGCAGCTTAGGGCGGGGGGGGAATTCACCCCTCCACTTT
TRBJ2-3 | - | - | TRBV5-1 | CASSLVAGPDTQYF | TGCGCCAGCAGCTTGGTGGCGGGGCCAGATACGCAATATTTT